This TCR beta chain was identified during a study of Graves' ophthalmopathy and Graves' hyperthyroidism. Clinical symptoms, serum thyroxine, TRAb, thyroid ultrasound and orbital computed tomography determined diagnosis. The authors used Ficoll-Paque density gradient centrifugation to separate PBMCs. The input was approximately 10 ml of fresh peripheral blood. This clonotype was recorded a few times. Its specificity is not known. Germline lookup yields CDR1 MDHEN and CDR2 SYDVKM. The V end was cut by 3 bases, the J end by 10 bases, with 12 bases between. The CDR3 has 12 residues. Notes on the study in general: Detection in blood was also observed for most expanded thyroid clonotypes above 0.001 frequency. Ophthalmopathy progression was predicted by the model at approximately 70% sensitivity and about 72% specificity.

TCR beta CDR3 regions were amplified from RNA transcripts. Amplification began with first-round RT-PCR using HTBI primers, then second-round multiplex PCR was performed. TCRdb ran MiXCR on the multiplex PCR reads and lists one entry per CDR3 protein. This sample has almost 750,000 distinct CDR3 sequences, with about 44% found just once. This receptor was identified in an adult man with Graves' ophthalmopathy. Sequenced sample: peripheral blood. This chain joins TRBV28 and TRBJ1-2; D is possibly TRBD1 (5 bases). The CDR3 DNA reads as TGTGCCAGCAGTTTTCGGGACGGGGCCTACACCTTC. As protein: CASSFRDGAYTF.